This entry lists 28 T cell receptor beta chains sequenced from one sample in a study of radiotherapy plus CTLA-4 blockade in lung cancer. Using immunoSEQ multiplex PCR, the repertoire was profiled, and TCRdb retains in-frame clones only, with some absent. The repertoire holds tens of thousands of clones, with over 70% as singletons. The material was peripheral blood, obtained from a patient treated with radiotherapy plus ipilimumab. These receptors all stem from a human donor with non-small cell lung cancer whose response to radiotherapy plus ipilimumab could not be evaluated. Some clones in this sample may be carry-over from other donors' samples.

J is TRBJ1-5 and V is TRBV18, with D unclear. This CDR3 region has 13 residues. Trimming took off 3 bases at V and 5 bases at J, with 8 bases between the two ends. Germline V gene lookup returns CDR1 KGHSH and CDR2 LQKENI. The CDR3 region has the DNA TGTGCCAGCTCACCGCAGCAGGATCAGCCCCAGCATTTT. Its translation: CASSPQQDQPQHF.

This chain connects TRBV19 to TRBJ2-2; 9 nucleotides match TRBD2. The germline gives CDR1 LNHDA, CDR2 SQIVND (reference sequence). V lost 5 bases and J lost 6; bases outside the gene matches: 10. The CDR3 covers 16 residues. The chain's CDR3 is CASSPLGGGAPGELFF. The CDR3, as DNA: TGTGCCAGTAGTCCCCTGGGCGGGGGGGCCCCCGGGGAGCTGTTTTTT. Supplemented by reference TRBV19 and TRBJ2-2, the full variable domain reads DGGITQSPKYLFRKEGQNVTLSCEQNLNHDAMYWYRQDPGQGLRLIYYSQIVNDFQKGDIAEGYSVSREKKESFPLTVTSAQKNPTAFYLCASSPLGGGAPGELFFGEGSRLTVL.

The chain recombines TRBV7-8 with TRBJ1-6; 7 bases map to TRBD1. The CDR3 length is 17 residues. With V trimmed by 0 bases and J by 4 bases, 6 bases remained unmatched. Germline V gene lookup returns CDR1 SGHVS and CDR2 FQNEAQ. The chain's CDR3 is CASSLASGGIYNSPLHF. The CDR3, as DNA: TGTGCCAGCAGCTTAGCCTCAGGGGGAATTTATAATTCACCCCTCCACTTT.

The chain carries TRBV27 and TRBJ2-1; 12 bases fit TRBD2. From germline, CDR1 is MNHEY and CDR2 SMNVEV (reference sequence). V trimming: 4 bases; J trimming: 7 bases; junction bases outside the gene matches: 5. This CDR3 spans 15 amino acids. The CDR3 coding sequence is TGTGCCAGCAGTTCCACTAGCGGGGGGAGGAATGAGCAGTTCTTC. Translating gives CASSSTSGGRNEQFF.

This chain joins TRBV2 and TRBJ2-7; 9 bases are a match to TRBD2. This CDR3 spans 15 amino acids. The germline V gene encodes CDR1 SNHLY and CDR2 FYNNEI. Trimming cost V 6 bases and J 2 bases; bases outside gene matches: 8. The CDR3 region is CASRRASGVAYEQYF. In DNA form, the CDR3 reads TGTGCCAGCAGGAGGGCTAGCGGGGTAGCCTACGAGCAGTACTTC.

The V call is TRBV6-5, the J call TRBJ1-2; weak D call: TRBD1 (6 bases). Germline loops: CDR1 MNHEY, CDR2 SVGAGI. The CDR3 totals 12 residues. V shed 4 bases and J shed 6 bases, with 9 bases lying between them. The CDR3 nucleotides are TGTGCCAGCAGTTTACAGGGAGATGGCTACACCTTC. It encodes CASSLQGDGYTF.

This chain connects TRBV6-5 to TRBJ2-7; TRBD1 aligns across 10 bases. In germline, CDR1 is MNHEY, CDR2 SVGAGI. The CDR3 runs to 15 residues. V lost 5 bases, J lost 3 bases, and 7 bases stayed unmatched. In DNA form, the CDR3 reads TGTGCCAGCAGTACACGACAGGGGGCGGACTACGAGCAGTACTTC. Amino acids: CASSTRQGADYEQYF.

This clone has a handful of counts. The CDR3 DNA follows: TGTGCCATCAACGCAGGGGGCTCGAACACTGAAGCTTTCTTT. This translates into CAINAGGSNTEAFF. The chain carries TRBV10-3 and TRBJ1-1; the match to TRBD1 covers 8 bases. V was clipped by 7 bases and J by 1 base; unmatched bases: 5. This CDR3 is built from 14 residues. Germline V gives CDR1 ENHRY, CDR2 SYGVKD.

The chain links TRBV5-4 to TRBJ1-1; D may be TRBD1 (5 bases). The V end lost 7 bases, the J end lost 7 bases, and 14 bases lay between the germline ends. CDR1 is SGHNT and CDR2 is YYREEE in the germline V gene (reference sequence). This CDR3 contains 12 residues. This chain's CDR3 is CASDSQAGEAFF. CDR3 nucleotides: TGTGCCAGCGATTCACAGGCCGGTGAAGCTTTCTTT.

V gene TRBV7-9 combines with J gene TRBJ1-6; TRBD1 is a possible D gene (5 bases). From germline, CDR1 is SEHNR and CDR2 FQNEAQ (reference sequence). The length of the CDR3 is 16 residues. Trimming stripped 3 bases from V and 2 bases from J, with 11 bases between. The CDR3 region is CASSLDKGPYNSPLHF. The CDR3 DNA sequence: TGTGCCAGCAGCTTGGACAAAGGCCCCTATAATTCACCCCTCCACTTT.

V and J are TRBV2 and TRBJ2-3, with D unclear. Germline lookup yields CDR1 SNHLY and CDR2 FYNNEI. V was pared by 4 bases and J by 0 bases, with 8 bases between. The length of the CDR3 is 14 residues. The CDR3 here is CASSGHLSTDTQYF. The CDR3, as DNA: TGTGCCAGCAGTGGGCATCTGAGCACAGATACGCAGTATTTT.

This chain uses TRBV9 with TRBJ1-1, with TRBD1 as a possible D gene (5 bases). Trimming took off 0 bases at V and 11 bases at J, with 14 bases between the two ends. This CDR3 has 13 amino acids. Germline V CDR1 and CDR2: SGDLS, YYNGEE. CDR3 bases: TGTGCCAGCAGCGTAGAAGGGGAGGGACGGGCTTTCTTT. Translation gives CASSVEGEGRAFF.

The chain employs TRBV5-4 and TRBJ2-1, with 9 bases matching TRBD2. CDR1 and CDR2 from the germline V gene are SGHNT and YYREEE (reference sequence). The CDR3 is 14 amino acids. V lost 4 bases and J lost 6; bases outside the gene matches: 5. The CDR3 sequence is CASSPAGGANEQFF. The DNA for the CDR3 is TGTGCCAGCAGCCCCGCGGGGGGGGCCAATGAGCAGTTCTTC.

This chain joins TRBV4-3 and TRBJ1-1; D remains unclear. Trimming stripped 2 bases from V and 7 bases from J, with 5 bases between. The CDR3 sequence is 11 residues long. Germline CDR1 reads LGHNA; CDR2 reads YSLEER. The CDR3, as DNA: TGCGCCAGCAGCCAATCCCTTGAAGCTTTCTTT. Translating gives CASSQSLEAFF.

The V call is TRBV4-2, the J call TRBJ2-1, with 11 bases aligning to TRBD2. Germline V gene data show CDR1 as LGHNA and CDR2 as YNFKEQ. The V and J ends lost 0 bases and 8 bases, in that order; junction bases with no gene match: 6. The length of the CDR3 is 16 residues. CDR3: CASSQEVAGGRDEQFF. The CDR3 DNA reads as TGTGCCAGCAGCCAAGAAGTAGCGGGGGGGCGGGATGAGCAGTTCTTC.

Here the CDR3 reads CASSKGRTLPGNEQFF. DNA for the CDR3: TGTGCCAGCAGCAAAGGGAGGACTCTTCCGGGAAATGAGCAGTTCTTC. The J gene is TRBJ2-1, the V gene TRBV21-1; the DNA was not compared with TRBD2, the D call given in the table. TRBV21-1 is described as a pseudogene. The CDR3 is 16 residues long.

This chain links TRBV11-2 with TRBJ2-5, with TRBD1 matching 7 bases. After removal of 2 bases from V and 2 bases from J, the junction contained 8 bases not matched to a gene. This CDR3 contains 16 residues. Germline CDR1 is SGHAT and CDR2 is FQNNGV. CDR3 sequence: CASSLTGEVGQETQYF. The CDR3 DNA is TGTGCCAGCAGCTTAACAGGGGAAGTCGGACAAGAGACCCAGTACTTC.

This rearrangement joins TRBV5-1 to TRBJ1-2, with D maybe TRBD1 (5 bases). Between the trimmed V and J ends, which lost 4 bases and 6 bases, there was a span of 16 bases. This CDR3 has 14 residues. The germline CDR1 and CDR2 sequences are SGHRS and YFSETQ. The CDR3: CASSLSQGMDGYTF. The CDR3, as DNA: TGCGCCAGCAGCCTCTCCCAGGGAATGGATGGCTACACCTTC.

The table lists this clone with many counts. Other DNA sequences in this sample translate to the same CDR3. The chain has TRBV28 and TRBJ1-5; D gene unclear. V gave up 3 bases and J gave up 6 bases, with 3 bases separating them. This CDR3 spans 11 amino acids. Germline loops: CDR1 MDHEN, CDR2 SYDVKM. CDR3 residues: CASSFSQPQHF. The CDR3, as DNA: TGTGCCAGCAGTTTCAGTCAGCCCCAGCATTTT.

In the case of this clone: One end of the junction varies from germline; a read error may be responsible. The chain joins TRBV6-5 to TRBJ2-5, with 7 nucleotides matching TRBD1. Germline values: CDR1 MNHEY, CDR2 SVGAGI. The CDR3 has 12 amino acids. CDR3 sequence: CASSDPQGFEDF. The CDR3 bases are TGTGCCAGCAGTGACCCACAGGGGTTCGAAGACTTC.

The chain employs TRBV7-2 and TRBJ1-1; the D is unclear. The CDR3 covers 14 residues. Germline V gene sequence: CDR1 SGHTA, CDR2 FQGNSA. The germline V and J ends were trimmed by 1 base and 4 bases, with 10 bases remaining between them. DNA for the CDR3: TGTGCCAGCAGCTTAGATCGGAGGAGCACTGAAGCTTTCTTT. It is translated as CASSLDRRSTEAFF.

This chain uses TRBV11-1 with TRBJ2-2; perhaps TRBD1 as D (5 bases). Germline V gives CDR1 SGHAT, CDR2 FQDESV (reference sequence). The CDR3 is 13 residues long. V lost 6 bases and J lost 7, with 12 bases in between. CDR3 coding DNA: TGTGCCAGCAGTTTCTCTAGGGGCGGGGAGCTGTTTTTT. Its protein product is CASSFSRGGELFF.

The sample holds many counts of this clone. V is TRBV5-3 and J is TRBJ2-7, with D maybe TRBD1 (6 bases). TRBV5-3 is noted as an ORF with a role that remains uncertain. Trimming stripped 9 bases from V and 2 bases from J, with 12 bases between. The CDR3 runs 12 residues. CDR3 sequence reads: CATLGQTYEQYF. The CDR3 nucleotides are TGTGCCACTTTAGGACAGACCTACGAGCAGTACTTC.

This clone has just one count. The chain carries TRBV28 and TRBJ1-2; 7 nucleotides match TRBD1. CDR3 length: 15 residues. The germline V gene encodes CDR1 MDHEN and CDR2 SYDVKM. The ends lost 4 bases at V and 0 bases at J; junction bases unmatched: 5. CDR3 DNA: TGTGCCAGCAGTTCAACAGGACAGGCTAACTATGGCTACACCTTC. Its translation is CASSSTGQANYGYTF.

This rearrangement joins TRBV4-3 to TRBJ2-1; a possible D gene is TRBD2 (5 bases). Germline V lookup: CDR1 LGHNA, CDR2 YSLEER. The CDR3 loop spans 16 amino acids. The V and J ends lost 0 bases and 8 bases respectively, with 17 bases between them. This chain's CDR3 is CASSQEAGGRIDEQFF. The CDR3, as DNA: TGCGCCAGCAGCCAAGAAGCCGGAGGACGGATAGATGAGCAGTTCTTC.

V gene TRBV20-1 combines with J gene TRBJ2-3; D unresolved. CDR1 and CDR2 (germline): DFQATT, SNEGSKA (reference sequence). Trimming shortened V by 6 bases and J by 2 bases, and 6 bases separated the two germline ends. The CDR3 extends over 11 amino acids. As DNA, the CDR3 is TGCAGTGCCGTATTCACAGATACGCAGTATTTT. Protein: CSAVFTDTQYF.

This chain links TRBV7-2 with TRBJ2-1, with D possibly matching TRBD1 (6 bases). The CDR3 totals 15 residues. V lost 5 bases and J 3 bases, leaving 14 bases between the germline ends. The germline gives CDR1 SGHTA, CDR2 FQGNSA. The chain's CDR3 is CASSLRQVLYNEQFF. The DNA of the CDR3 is TGTGCCAGCAGCCTACGACAGGTTCTCTACAATGAGCAGTTCTTC.

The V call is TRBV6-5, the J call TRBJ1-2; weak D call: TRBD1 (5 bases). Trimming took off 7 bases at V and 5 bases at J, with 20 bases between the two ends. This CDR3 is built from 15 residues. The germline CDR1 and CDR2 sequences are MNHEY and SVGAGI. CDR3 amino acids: CASIPLGREGYGYTF. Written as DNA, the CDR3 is TGTGCCAGCATTCCGCTTGGCAGGGAGGGGTATGGCTACACCTTC.